In this sample, the clone carrying this TCR beta chain turned up a few times. The sample comes from a study of beta chain features in type 1 diabetes. The whole isolated RNA underwent reverse transcription, so sequencing captured expressed TCRB transcripts. Profiling relied on immunoSEQ multiplex PCR, and the TCRdb table lists in-frame clones only, not all of them. The sample records about 900,000 clones, roughly a sixth being singletons. The CDR3 runs 13 residues. Germline CDR1 is LNHDA and CDR2 is SQIVND (reference sequence). V was pared by 9 bases and J by 3 bases, with 6 bases of the junction left unmatched.

The chain employs TRBV19 and TRBJ2-7; 9 nucleotides match TRBD1. Sequenced: naive CD4+ T cells from blood. The receptor was isolated from a woman aged 18-35 years in good health. This CDR3 reads CASPGQGVYEQYF. The DNA for the CDR3 is TGTGCCAGCCCGGGACAGGGAGTCTACGAGCAGTACTTC.